The 7 T cell receptor beta chains given below trace back to one sample, sequenced in a study of shared T cell receptors in the human thymus. Libraries were prepared by immunoSEQ multiplex PCR; TCRdb keeps only in-frame clonotypes and omits some of them. The sample holds 700,000 or so clones, approximately 83% seen once. Another study also made use of these data, one on human thymus T cells.

Sample: thymocytes. The receptors shown here come from a girl under three years old with a congenital heart defect.

Worth noting for this clone: Other DNA sequences of this sample code for an identical CDR3. This chain connects TRBV12-2 to TRBJ1-6. TRBV12-2 is deemed a pseudogene. The CDR3 has 16 residues. CDR3 DNA sequence: TGTGCAAGTCGCTTTAACGGGAAAGACTATAATTCCCCCCTCCACTTT. Its translation is CASRFNGKDYNSPLHF.

The CDR3 is CASQNMNTGELFF. The CDR3 DNA is TGCGCCAGCCAGAACATGAACACCGGGGAGCTGTTTTTT. This chain links TRBV5-1 with TRBJ2-2; D gene ambiguous. V lost 7 bases, J lost 1 base, and 8 bases lay in between. This CDR3 region has 13 residues. Germline loops: CDR1 SGHRS, CDR2 YFSETQ.

The chain is built from TRBV14 and TRBJ2-7; possible D gene TRBD1, 5 bases. Trimming cost V 1 base and J 3 bases, with 16 bases left between them. This CDR3 region has 16 residues. Germline V gives CDR1 SGHDN, CDR2 FVKESK. DNA of the CDR3: TGTGCCAGCAGCCAAGTACCCAGGGAACCTATCTACGAGCAGTACTTC. Residues: CASSQVPREPIYEQYF.

The chain couples TRBV5-5 to TRBJ1-5; 7 bases align to TRBD1. Germline V gene data show CDR1 as SGHKS and CDR2 as YYEKEE (reference sequence). V lost 1 base to trimming and J lost 0 bases; unmatched junction nucleotides: 16. This CDR3 region has 20 residues. In DNA, the CDR3 is TGTGCCAGCAGCTTGAAGGTTGGGGGACAGCGACCCTATAGCAATCAGCCCCAGCATTTT. Protein sequence: CASSLKVGGQRPYSNQPQHF.

The J gene is TRBJ1-1, the V gene TRBV14, with TRBD1 matching 8 bases. The CDR3 length is 15 residues. Germline values: CDR1 SGHDN, CDR2 FVKESK. After removal of 1 base from V and 10 bases from J, the junction contained 11 bases not matched to a gene. The CDR3 loop reads CASSQAERPGGRAFF. The DNA for the CDR3 is TGTGCCAGCAGCCAAGCGGAACGACCAGGGGGCAGAGCTTTCTTT.

This clone was seen only once. The gene calls are TRBV5-1 and TRBJ1-1, with 7 positions matching TRBD1. The CDR3 totals 15 residues. Germline CDR1 SGHRS, CDR2 YFSETQ. With V trimmed by 2 bases and J by 5 bases, 9 bases remained unmatched. The CDR3 sequence: CASSLTGVKLTEAFF. The CDR3 region has the DNA TGCGCCAGCAGCTTAACAGGGGTGAAATTGACTGAAGCTTTCTTT.

This chain links TRBV27 with TRBJ2-7; possible D gene TRBD1, 5 bases. This CDR3 is built from 16 residues. Germline V gives CDR1 MNHEY, CDR2 SMNVEV (reference sequence). The V end was cut by 0 bases, the J end by 0 bases, with 12 bases between. The CDR3 bases are TGTGCCAGCAGTTTATCCACGGACATGTCCTCCTACGAGCAGTACTTC. Its protein product is CASSLSTDMSSYEQYF.